The 27 T cell receptor beta chains listed next were all sequenced from one sample in a study of Graves' ophthalmopathy and Graves' hyperthyroidism. Amplification from RNA transcripts yielded the TCR beta CDR3 regions. HTBI primers were employed in first-round RT-PCR, then a second-round multiplex PCR followed. Each CDR3 protein is one row after TCRdb ran MiXCR on the multiplex PCR reads. The table shows 300,000 to 500,000 distinct CDR3 sequences, with about 16% occurring only once. The specimen was peripheral blood. Every receptor here comes from a woman between 18 and 29 years old with stable Graves' hyperthyroidism.

This clonotype was detected ten times or more. V gene TRBV12-3 or TRBV12-4 combines with J gene TRBJ1-1; no clear D. The CDR3 length is 13 residues. V lost 5 bases and J 0 bases, leaving 7 bases between the germline ends. Here the CDR3 reads CASSTHLNTEAFF. The CDR3 nucleotides read TGTGCCAGCAGTACCCACTTGAACACTGAAGCTTTCTTT.

This clonotype was counted ten times or more. This chain uses TRBV19 with TRBJ2-5; D remains ambiguous. The CDR3 covers 14 residues. V was clipped by 2 bases and J by 9 bases, with 16 bases between them. CDR1 and CDR2 (germline): LNHDA, SQIVND (reference sequence). In DNA form, the CDR3 reads TGTGCCAGTAGTATACGGAGCTCCGGCGCGCCCCAGTACTTC. Encoded protein: CASSIRSSGAPQYF. The complete variable domain, with remaining parts taken from reference TRBV19 and TRBJ2-5, reads DGGITQSPKYLFRKEGQNVTLSCEQNLNHDAMYWYRQDPGQGLRLIYYSQIVNDFQKGDIAEGYSVSREKKESFPLTVTSAQKNPTAFYLCASSIRSSGAPQYFGPGTRLLVL.

In its sample, this clonotype was seen a few times. This chain uses TRBV20-1 with TRBJ1-2; 8 bases line up with TRBD1. Germline CDR1 reads DFQATT; CDR2 reads SNEGSKA (reference sequence). The trim removed 5 bases at V and 3 bases at J, leaving 11 bases unmatched. The CDR3 runs 15 residues. The CDR3 sequence is CSAVGDRGEDYGYTF. The CDR3 DNA follows: TGCAGTGCTGTAGGCGACAGGGGAGAAGACTATGGCTACACCTTC.

The chain recombines TRBV5-6 with TRBJ1-5; no clear D. Germline V gene lookup returns CDR1 SGHDT and CDR2 YYEEEE. The V gene lost 0 bases and the J gene lost 1 base, with 8 bases spanning the gap. The length of the CDR3 is 15 residues. The CDR3 bases are TGTGCCAGCAGCTTGGGGGCGGTGAGCAATCAGCCCCAGCATTTT. It specifies CASSLGAVSNQPQHF.

Ten or more counts support this clonotype. This chain links TRBV2 with TRBJ1-5; TRBD1 matches at 7 bases. CDR1 and CDR2 from the germline V gene are SNHLY and FYNNEI. The CDR3 sequence is 12 residues long. The trim removed 8 bases at V and 3 bases at J, leaving 1 base unmatched. CDR3 protein: CASGTDNQPQHF. Here the CDR3 DNA reads TGTGCCAGCGGGACAGACAATCAGCCCCAGCATTTT.

This clonotype appeared a few times. A much larger clone is a single base away; this may be a read error. Likely a read error: the CDR3 ends without its conserved phenylalanine or tryptophan. This chain connects TRBV4-1 to TRBJ1-5, with D possibly being TRBD1 (5 bases). This CDR3 is built from 15 residues. Trimming cost V 0 bases and J 6 bases, with 12 bases left between them. The germline CDR1 and CDR2 sequences are MGHRA and YSYEKL. The CDR3 here is CASSQDGAGGQPQHL. For the CDR3, the DNA is TGCGCCAGCAGCCAAGATGGGGCCGGGGGTCAGCCCCAGCATTTG.

This clonotype was counted at least ten times. The chain has TRBV2 and TRBJ2-7; 8 bases map to TRBD1. Germline V gives CDR1 SNHLY, CDR2 FYNNEI. The CDR3 is 14 amino acids. The V gene end was trimmed by 7 bases and the J gene end by 4 bases; junction bases not matched to a gene: 9. The CDR3 nucleotides read TGTGCCAGCAAGGCTGGGACAGGACCTTACGAGCAGTACTTC. As protein: CASKAGTGPYEQYF.

This clonotype was recorded many times. The chain uses TRBV15 and TRBJ1-5; 7 bases align to TRBD1. This CDR3 has 15 residues. V gave up 2 bases and J gave up 4 bases; unmatched junction bases: 5. Germline assignment: CDR1 LNHNV and CDR2 YYDKDF (reference sequence). In nucleotides, the CDR3 is TGTGCCACCAGCAGAAGCCGGGACAGAAATCAGCCCCAGCATTTT. Translation gives CATSRSRDRNQPQHF.

The table lists this clonotype with many counts. The rearrangement joins TRBV6-1 to TRBJ1-1, with a weak D call TRBD1 (5 bases). The CDR3 runs 16 residues. Germline values: CDR1 MNHNS, CDR2 SASEGT. Trimming cost V 4 bases and J 4 bases, with 19 bases left between them. The chain's CDR3 is CASSAGTRSFLTEAFF. In DNA, the CDR3 is TGTGCCAGCAGTGCCGGGACCCGTTCTTTTCTCACTGAAGCTTTCTTT.

As concerns this clonotype: At one end, the junction sequence differs from germline, possibly due to a read error. The V call is TRBV5-1, the J call TRBJ1-1, with D tentatively TRBD1 (5 bases). The CDR3 has 13 residues. The germline gives CDR1 SGHRS, CDR2 YFSETQ. CDR3 region: CTSSSGKGSEAFF. The CDR3 DNA reads TGCACCAGCAGCTCAGGGAAAGGCTCTGAAGCTTTCTTT.

This clonotype was observed at least ten times. This chain connects TRBV27 to TRBJ1-2; 8 bases are a match to TRBD1. CDR3 length: 15 amino acids. V shed 2 bases and J 4 bases; nucleotides not matched to a gene: 6. From germline, CDR1 is MNHEY and CDR2 SMNVEV (reference sequence). CDR3 nucleotide sequence: TGTGCCAGCAGTTTAAGGGGACAGGAGGGCTATGGCTACACCTTC. Translation: CASSLRGQEGYGYTF.

This clonotype was seen many times. J is TRBJ1-5 and V is TRBV6-1; TRBD1 agrees at 7 bases. Germline V gene lookup returns CDR1 MNHNS and CDR2 SASEGT. The CDR3 spans 14 residues. J was trimmed by 4 bases and V by 8 bases; bases with no gene match: 8. In DNA form, the CDR3 reads TGTGCCAGCGCCCGGGACAGTGGGAATCAGCCCCAGCATTTT. Its protein product is CASARDSGNQPQHF.

This clonotype was seen only a few times. A much more abundant neighbour one base away suggests this may be a read error. This chain's CDR3 is CASSALSGRGARGYTF. The DNA for the CDR3 is TGTGCCAGCAGTGCCCTATCCGGACGGGGGGCGCGGGGCTACACCTTC. The chain joins TRBV12-3 or TRBV12-4 to TRBJ1-2; possibly TRBD1 for D (6 bases). The CDR3 has 16 residues. V was clipped by 5 bases and J by 8 bases, with 24 bases between them.

Regarding this clonotype: This may be a read error: a much more frequent sequence differs by one nucleotide. This chain connects TRBV19 to TRBJ1-1; no reliable D call. This CDR3 has 14 amino acids. The germline gives CDR1 LNHDA, CDR2 SQIVND (reference sequence). DNA for the CDR3: TGTGCCAGTAGTTCATGGGCCCTCAACACTGAAGCTTGCTTT. It yields the protein CASSSWALNTEACF. The whole variable domain, remainder taken from reference TRBV19 and TRBJ1-1, is DGGITQSPKYLFRKEGQNVTLSCEQNLNHDAMYWYRQDPGQGLRLIYYSQIVNDFQKGDIAEGYSVSREKKESFPLTVTSAQKNPTAFYLCASSSWALNTEACFGQGTRLTVV.

This chain links TRBV4-3 with TRBJ1-1; 7 bases are shared with TRBD1. Germline CDR1 LGHNA, CDR2 YSLEER. This CDR3 spans 15 amino acids. The trim removed 5 bases at V and 4 bases at J, leaving 10 bases unmatched. This CDR3 reads CASSRPTGYATEAFF. The CDR3 DNA is TGCGCCAGCAGCAGACCGACAGGGTATGCCACTGAAGCTTTCTTT.

This clonotype was found a few times. The chain combines TRBV2 with TRBJ1-6; weak D call: TRBD1 (6 bases). The CDR3 is 15 residues long. The V end lost 7 bases, the J end lost 7 bases, and 17 bases lay between the germline ends. CDR1 is SNHLY and CDR2 is FYNNEI in the germline V gene. DNA for the CDR3: TGTGCCAGCATCTCGGGGGGGGGGCGGAATTCACCCCTCCACTTT. Protein sequence: CASISGGGRNSPLHF.

This clonotype came up many times. This chain uses TRBV2 with TRBJ2-5, with TRBD2 matching 11 bases. From germline, CDR1 is SNHLY and CDR2 FYNNEI. The junction had 6 bases not matched to a gene; V was cut back by 6 bases and J by 0 bases. This CDR3 is built from 16 residues. CDR3: CASRQGLAGDQETQYF. The CDR3 DNA reads as TGTGCCAGCAGGCAAGGACTAGCGGGCGACCAAGAGACCCAGTACTTC.

This clonotype was picked up many times. The V call is TRBV7-2, the J call TRBJ1-5; D perhaps matches TRBD1 (5 bases). Germline CDR1 is SGHTA and CDR2 is FQGNSA. Between the trimmed V and J ends, which lost 5 bases and 1 base, there was a span of 12 bases. CDR3 length: 15 amino acids. The DNA of the CDR3 is TGTGCCAGCAGCGCACGGGAGGGGAGCAATCAGCCCCAGCATTTT. Protein product: CASSAREGSNQPQHF.

Many counts were recorded for this clonotype. This chain links TRBV11-1 with TRBJ2-7; D may match TRBD1 or TRBD2 (5 bases each). The CDR3 is 20 residues long. Germline V lookup: CDR1 SGHAT, CDR2 FQDESV (reference sequence). V lost 0 bases, J lost 0 bases, and 24 bases lay in between. The CDR3 loop is CASSLARKSVRDASSYEQYF. CDR3 DNA sequence: TGTGCCAGCAGCTTAGCCCGAAAAAGTGTCCGGGACGCCAGCTCCTACGAGCAGTACTTC.

This clonotype was seen a few times. The rearrangement links TRBV7-2 to TRBJ1-6; possible D gene TRBD1, 5 bases. The CDR3 extends over 16 amino acids. V was cut by 1 base and J by 10 bases, with 17 bases left in between. Germline V gives CDR1 SGHTA, CDR2 FQGNSA. DNA for the CDR3: TGTGCCAGCAGCTTAGGGAGGGGTGTAGTTGGATCACCCCTCCACTTT. Amino acid sequence: CASSLGRGVVGSPLHF. The whole variable domain, remainder taken from reference TRBV7-2 and TRBJ1-6, is GAGVSQSPSNKVTEKGKDVELRCDPISGHTALYWYRQSLGQGLEFLIYFQGNSAPDKSGLPSDRFSAERTGGSVSTLTIQRTQQEDSAVYLCASSLGRGVVGSPLHFGNGTRLTVT.

This clonotype was counted at least ten times. The DNA of the CDR3 is TGTGCCAGCAAGGCGGGGACGGACACTGAAGCTTTCTTT. Residues: CASKAGTDTEAFF. The rearrangement uses TRBV7-8 and TRBJ1-1, with D perhaps TRBD1 (5 bases). Looked up from germline, CDR1 is SGHVS and CDR2 is FQNEAQ. V lost 7 bases and J 3 bases, leaving 12 bases between the germline ends. This CDR3 is built from 13 residues.

The CDR3 nucleotides are TGCGCCAGCAGCTTCGCCCCCCTAGGAAACACCGGGGAGCTGTTTTTT. It codes for CASSFAPLGNTGELFF. The genes are TRBV5-1 and TRBJ2-2; D is uncertain. Germline loops: CDR1 SGHRS, CDR2 YFSETQ. Trimming took 2 bases from V and 2 from J, leaving 13 bases between them. This CDR3 spans 16 amino acids.

This clonotype was observed at least ten times. The rearrangement uses TRBV6-5 and TRBJ2-7, with 12 bases identical to TRBD2. The CDR3 runs to 14 residues. V lost 8 bases, J lost 2 bases, and 4 bases stayed unmatched. Germline assignment: CDR1 MNHEY and CDR2 SVGAGI. The CDR3 DNA follows: TGTGCCAGCTCCACTAGCGGGGGGACCTACGAGCAGTACTTC. Its protein product is CASSTSGGTYEQYF.

This clonotype was counted ten times or more. The J gene is TRBJ1-2, the V gene TRBV12-3 or TRBV12-4; a possible D gene is TRBD1 (5 bases). The CDR3 has 13 residues. The V end was cut by 3 bases, the J end by 4 bases, with 9 bases between. The CDR3 reads CASSLGGAYGYTF. The DNA of the CDR3 is TGTGCCAGCAGTTTGGGAGGGGCCTATGGCTACACCTTC.

The chain uses TRBV6-2 or TRBV6-3 and TRBJ2-2, with TRBD2 matching over 11 bases. With 4 bases clipped from V and 1 base from J, the junction kept 5 bases outside the gene matches. Germline V CDR1 and CDR2: MNHEY, SVGEGT. This CDR3 contains 17 residues. The CDR3 coding sequence is TGTGCCAGCAGTTTTCCGGGACTAGCGGTGAACACCGGGGAGCTGTTTTTT. Translated: CASSFPGLAVNTGELFF.

This clonotype was recorded a few times. One end of the junction does not line up with germline, which may come from a read error. This chain links TRBV9 with TRBJ2-5; D remains ambiguous. Per the germline V gene, CDR1 is SGDLS and CDR2 is YYNGEE. This CDR3 region has 14 residues. The CDR3 here is CASSVTSFQETKYF. The CDR3 DNA reads TGTGCCAGCAGCGTGACGAGCTTTCAAGAGACCAAGTACTTC.

This clonotype was seen many times. The rearrangement links TRBV7-2 to TRBJ2-1, with 11 positions matching TRBD2. The CDR3 has 18 residues. The trim removed 0 bases at V and 5 bases at J, leaving 9 bases unmatched. CDR1 is SGHTA and CDR2 is FQGNSA in the germline V gene. CDR3 sequence (DNA): TGTGCCAGCAGCTTAGCAATAGCGGGGGGGCCGGTAGACAATGAGCAGTTCTTC. Its translation is CASSLAIAGGPVDNEQFF.